This T cell receptor (beta chain) was captured by sequencing in a study of blood T cell repertoires in COVID-19. Study details: Collection of acute and convalescent COVID-19 samples took place in the United States, Italy and Spain.

Per the original methods: Estimates of nucleated cell counts were drawn from the amplification of reference gene primers. Sequencing used immunoSEQ multiplex PCR; TCRdb keeps in-frame clones, though not all of them. The V and J calls and the clone size are those of that table, but D and trimming were determined from the DNA. The sample lists 200,000 to 300,000 clones; approximately 86% were seen once. This CDR3 is 15 amino acids long. Germline V gene sequence: CDR1 MGHRA, CDR2 YSYEKL. V lost 7 bases and J lost 2, with 17 bases in between. The sample consisted of peripheral blood. The chain has TRBV4-1 and TRBJ1-1; the D is unclear. The sequence was obtained from a woman aged 55-75 years with active or convalescent COVID-19. CDR3 region: CASTDGVGRNTEAFF. CDR3 DNA: TGCGCCAGCACCGACGGGGTAGGGCGCAACACTGAAGCTTTCTTT.